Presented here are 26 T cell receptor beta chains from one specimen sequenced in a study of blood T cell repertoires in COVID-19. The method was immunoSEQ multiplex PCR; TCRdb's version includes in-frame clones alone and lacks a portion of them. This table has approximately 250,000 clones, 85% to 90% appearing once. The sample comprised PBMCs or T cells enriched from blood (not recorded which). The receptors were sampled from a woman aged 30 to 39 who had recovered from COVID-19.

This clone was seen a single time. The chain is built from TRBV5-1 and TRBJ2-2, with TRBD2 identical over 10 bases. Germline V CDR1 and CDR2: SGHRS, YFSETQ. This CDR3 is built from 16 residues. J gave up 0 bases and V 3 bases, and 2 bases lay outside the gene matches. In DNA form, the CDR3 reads TGCGCCAGCAGCTCGACTAGCGGGCCGAACACCGGGGAGCTGTTTTTT. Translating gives CASSSTSGPNTGELFF.

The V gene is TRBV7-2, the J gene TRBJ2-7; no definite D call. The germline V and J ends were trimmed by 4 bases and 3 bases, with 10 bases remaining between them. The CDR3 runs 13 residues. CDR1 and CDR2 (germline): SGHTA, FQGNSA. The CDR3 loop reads CASSYYYLYEQYF. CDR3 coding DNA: TGTGCCAGCAGCTATTACTACCTCTACGAGCAGTACTTC.

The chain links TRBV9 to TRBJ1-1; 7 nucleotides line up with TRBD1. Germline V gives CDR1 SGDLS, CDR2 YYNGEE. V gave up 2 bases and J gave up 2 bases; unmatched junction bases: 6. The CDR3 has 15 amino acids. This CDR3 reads CASSVDSGGNTEAFF. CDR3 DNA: TGTGCCAGCAGCGTTGATTCAGGGGGTAACACTGAAGCTTTCTTT.

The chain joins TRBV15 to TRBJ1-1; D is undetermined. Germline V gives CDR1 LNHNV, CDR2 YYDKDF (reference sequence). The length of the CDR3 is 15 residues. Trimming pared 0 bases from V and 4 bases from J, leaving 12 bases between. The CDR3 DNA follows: TGTGCCACCAGCAGAGAGGTCCGAAGTAGCACTGAAGCTTTCTTT. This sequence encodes CATSREVRSSTEAFF.

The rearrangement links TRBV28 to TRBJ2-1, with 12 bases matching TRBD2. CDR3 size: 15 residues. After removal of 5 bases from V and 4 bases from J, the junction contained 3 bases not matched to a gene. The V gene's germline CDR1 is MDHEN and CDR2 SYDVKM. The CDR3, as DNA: TGTGCCAGCAGTCCCGGACTAGCGGGATACAATGAGCAGTTCTTC. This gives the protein CASSPGLAGYNEQFF.

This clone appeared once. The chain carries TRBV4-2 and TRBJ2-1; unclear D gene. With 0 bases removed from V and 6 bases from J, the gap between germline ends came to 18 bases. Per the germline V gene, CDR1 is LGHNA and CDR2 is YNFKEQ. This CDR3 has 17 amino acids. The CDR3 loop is CASSQEGPLSGSNEQFF. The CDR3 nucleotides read TGTGCCAGCAGCCAAGAGGGTCCACTCTCGGGTTCCAATGAGCAGTTCTTC.

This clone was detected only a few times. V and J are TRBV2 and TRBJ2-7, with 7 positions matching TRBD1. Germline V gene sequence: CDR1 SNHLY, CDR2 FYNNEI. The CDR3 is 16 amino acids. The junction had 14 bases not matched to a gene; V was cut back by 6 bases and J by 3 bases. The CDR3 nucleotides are TGTGCCAGCAGGACTAACATAGGGACAGCTCTCTACGAGCAGTACTTC. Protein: CASRTNIGTALYEQYF.

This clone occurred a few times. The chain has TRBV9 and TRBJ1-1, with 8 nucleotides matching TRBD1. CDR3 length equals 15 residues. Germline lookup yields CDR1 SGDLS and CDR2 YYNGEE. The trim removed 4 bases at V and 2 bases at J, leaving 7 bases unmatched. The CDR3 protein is CASSPRDRSNTEAFF. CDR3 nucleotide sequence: TGTGCCAGCAGCCCTCGGGACAGGTCCAACACTGAAGCTTTCTTT.

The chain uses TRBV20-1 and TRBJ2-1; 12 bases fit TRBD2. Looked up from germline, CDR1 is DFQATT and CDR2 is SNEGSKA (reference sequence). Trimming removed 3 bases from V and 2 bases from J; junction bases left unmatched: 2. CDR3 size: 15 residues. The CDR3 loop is CSASPSGRAYNEQFF. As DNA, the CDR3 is TGCAGTGCTAGTCCTAGCGGGAGGGCCTACAATGAGCAGTTCTTC.

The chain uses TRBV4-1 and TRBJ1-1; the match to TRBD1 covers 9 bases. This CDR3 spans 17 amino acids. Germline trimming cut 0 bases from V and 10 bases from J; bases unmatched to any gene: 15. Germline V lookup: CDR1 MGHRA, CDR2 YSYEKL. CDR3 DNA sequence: TGCGCCAGCAGCCAAGATGCCACAGGGGGCGCCCCCCTGGGAGCTTTCTTT. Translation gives CASSQDATGGAPLGAFF.

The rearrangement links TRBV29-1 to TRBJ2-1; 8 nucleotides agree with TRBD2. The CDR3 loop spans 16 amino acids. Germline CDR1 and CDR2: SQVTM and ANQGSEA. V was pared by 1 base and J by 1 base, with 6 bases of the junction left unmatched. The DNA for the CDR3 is TGCAGCGTTGAAGTAAGCGGGAGTGCATCCTACAATGAGCAGTTCTTC. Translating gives CSVEVSGSASYNEQFF.

CDR3 region: CASSARVSGSGEQFF. CDR3 bases: TGTGCCAGCAGTGCCCGGGTTAGCGGGAGCGGTGAGCAGTTCTTC. V usage is TRBV27 and J usage is TRBJ2-1; 9 bases align to TRBD2. This CDR3 is 15 amino acids long. The germline V gene has CDR1 MNHEY and CDR2 SMNVEV (reference sequence). V lost 5 bases, J lost 9 bases, and 11 bases stayed unmatched.

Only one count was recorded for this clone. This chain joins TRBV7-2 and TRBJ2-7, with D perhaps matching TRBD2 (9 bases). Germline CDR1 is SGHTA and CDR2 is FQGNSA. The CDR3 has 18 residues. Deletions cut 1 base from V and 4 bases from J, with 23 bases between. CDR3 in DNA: TGTGCCAGCAGCTTAGGGACAGGGTGGCGGGAGGGCCATTACGAGCAGTACTTC. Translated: CASSLGTGWREGHYEQYF.

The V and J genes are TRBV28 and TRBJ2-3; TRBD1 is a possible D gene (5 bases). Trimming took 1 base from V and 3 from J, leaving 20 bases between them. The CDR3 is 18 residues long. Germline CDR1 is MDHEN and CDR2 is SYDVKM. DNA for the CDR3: TGTGCCAGCAGTTTATTTGCGTGGAAGGGGCAGAGGACAGATACGCAGTATTTT. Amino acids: CASSLFAWKGQRTDTQYF.

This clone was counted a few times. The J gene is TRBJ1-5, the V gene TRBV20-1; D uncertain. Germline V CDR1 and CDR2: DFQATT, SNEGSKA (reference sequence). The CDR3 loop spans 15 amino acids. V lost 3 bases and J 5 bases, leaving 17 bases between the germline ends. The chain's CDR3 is CSASLPGPRDQPQHF. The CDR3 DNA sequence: TGCAGTGCTAGTCTCCCGGGCCCGAGGGATCAGCCCCAGCATTTT.

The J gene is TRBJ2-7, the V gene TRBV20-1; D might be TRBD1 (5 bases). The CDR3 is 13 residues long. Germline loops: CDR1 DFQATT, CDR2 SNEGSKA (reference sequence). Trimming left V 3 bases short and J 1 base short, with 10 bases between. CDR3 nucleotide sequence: TGCAGTGCTAGTAAACAGGTGTCCTACGAGCAGTACTTC. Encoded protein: CSASKQVSYEQYF.

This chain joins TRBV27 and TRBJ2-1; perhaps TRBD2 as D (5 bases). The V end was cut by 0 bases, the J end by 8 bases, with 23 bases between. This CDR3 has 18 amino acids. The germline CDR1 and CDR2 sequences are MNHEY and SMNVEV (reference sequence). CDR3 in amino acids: CASSLSPLQAASGYEQFF. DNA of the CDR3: TGTGCCAGCAGTTTATCCCCGCTACAAGCGGCTTCGGGCTATGAGCAGTTCTTC.

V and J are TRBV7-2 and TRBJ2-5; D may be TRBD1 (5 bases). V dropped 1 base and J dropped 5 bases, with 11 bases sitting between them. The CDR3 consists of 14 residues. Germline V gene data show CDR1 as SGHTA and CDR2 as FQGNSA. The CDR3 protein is CASSLGKGRETQYF. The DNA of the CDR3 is TGTGCCAGCAGCTTAGGGAAGGGGCGGGAGACCCAGTACTTC.

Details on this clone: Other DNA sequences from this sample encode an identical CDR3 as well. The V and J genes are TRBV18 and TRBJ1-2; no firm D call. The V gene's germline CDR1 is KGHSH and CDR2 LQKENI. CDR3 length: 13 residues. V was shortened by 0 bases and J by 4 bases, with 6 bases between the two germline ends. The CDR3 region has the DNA TGTGCCAGCTCACCACCCGGAGGCTATGGCTACACCTTC. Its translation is CASSPPGGYGYTF.

CDR3 in DNA: TGTGCCAGCAGCAAAGTCGCAGGGGGCCTCACTGAAGCTTTCTTT. It encodes CASSKVAGGLTEAFF. This sequence joins TRBV21-1 and TRBJ1-1; the table gives TRBD1 as D, unverified against the DNA. TRBV21-1 is recorded as a pseudogene. The CDR3 sequence is 15 residues long.

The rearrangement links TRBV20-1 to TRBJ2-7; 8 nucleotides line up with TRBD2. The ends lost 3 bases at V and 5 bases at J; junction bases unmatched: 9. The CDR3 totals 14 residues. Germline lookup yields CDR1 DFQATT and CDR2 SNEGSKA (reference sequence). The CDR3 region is CSASKGLDEDEQYF. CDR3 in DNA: TGCAGTGCTAGTAAGGGACTAGATGAGGACGAGCAGTACTTC.

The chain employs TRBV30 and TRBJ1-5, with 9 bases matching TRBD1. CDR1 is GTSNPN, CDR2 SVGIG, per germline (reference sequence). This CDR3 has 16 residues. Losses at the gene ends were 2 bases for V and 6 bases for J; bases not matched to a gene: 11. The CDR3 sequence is CAWSITGTGSRQPQHF. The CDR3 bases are TGTGCCTGGAGTATAACCGGGACAGGGAGTCGTCAGCCCCAGCATTTT.

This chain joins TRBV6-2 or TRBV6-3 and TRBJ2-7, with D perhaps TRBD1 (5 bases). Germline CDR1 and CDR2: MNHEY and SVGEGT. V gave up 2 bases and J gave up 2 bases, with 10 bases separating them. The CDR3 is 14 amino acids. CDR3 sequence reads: CASSYSSGPYEQYF. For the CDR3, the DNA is TGTGCCAGCAGTTACAGCTCAGGGCCCTACGAGCAGTACTTC.

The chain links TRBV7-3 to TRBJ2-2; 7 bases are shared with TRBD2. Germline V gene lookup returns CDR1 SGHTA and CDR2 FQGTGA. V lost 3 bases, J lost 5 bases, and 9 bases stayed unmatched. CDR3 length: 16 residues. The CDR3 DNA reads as TGTGCCAGCAGCTTCGGCCCAGCGGGAAGAACCGGGGAGCTGTTTTTT. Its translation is CASSFGPAGRTGELFF.

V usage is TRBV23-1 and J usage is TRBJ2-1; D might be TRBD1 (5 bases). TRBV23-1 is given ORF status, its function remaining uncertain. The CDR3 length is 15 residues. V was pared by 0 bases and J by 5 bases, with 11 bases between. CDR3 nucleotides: TGCGCCAGCAGTCAATCCCGAACAGGTAACAATGAGCAGTTCTTC. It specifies CASSQSRTGNNEQFF.

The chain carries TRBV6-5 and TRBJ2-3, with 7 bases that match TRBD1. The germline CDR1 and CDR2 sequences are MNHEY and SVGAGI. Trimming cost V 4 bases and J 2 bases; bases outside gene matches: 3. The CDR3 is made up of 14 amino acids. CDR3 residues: CASSWGQITDTQYF. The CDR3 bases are TGTGCCAGCAGTTGGGGACAGATCACAGATACGCAGTATTTT.